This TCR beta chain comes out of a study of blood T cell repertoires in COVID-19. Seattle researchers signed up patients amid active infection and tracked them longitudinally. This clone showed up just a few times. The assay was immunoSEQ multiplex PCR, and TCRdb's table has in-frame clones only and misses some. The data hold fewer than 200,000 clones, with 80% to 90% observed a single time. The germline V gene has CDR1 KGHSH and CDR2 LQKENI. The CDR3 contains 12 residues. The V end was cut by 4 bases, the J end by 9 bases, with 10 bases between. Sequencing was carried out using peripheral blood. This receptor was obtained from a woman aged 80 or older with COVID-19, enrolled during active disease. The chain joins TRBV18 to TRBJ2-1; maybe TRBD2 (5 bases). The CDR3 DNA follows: TGTGCCAGCTCACAAGAGGGTGGTGAGCAGTTCTTC. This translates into CASSQEGGEQFF.